A single sample gave rise to the 6 T cell receptor beta chains below, sequenced in a study of T cell responses to AZD1222 COVID-19 vaccine (dated by TCRdb to about 2021). Library prep was done by the immunoSEQ multiplex PCR assay. TCRdb holds this immuneACCESS table with in-frame rearrangements only. Some clones are missing; in checked studies, unresolved V genes explain under half, and the rest has no known cause. Across this sample there are about 120,000 clones, with roughly 84% seen only once. Approximately 15% of the sample rests with the top ten. The sample's time point label is to be understood as: about 28 days (+/-7) after the second vaccine dose. Sample: peripheral blood, taken 28 days after the second AZD1222 dose. The source is an adult who received the AZD1222 COVID-19 vaccine.

V and J are TRBV3-1 (or the pseudogene TRBV3-2) and TRBJ2-7, with a tentative D call TRBD2 (6 bases). The CDR3 length is 11 residues. The ends were cut back, 3 bases at V and 7 bases at J, with 7 bases in the middle. The V gene's germline CDR1 is LGHDT and CDR2 YNNKEL (reference sequence). CDR3 in DNA: TGTGCCAGCAGCCAGGGGGGAGAGCAGTACTTC. This sequence encodes CASSQGGEQYF.

V and J are TRBV9 and TRBJ1-5, with TRBD1 identical over 8 bases. The CDR3 contains 15 residues. Germline trimming cut 4 bases from V and 2 bases from J; bases unmatched to any gene: 5. In germline, CDR1 is SGDLS, CDR2 YYNGEE. CDR3 protein: CASSLGQGGNQPQHF. The CDR3 bases are TGTGCCAGCAGCCTCGGACAGGGAGGCAATCAGCCCCAGCATTTT.

The chain joins TRBV3-1 (or the pseudogene TRBV3-2) to TRBJ1-2, with 8 bases identical to TRBD1. The CDR3 length is 16 residues. Trimming removed 2 bases from V and 5 bases from J; junction bases left unmatched: 10. The germline V gene encodes CDR1 LGHDT and CDR2 YNNKEL (reference sequence). The CDR3 nucleotides are TGTGCCAGCAGCCAATCGATCAACAGGGGGGCGTATGGCTACACCTTC. Its protein product is CASSQSINRGAYGYTF.

The rearrangement links TRBV12-3 or TRBV12-4 to TRBJ2-1, with D unclear. This CDR3 is 13 amino acids long. V dropped 6 bases and J dropped 0 bases, with 6 bases sitting between them. CDR3 region: CASRPSSYNEQFF. The CDR3 bases are TGTGCCAGCAGGCCAAGCTCCTACAATGAGCAGTTCTTC.

This rearrangement joins TRBV10-3 to TRBJ1-2, with 7 bases lining up with TRBD1. Looked up from germline, CDR1 is ENHRY and CDR2 is SYGVKD. After removal of 4 bases from V and 6 bases from J, the junction contained 11 bases not matched to a gene. This CDR3 spans 15 amino acids. The CDR3 nucleotides read TGTGCCATCAGTGCGTTGGGGACAGACGCCCATGGCTACACCTTC. As protein: CAISALGTDAHGYTF.

The gene calls are TRBV25-1 and TRBJ2-5, with 15 nucleotides matching TRBD2. The CDR3 has 17 amino acids. CDR1 MGHDK and CDR2 SYGVNS come from the germline V gene. Losses at the gene ends were 7 bases for V and 6 bases for J; bases not matched to a gene: 12. The CDR3 here is CASTRTSGGAATKTQYF. The CDR3, as DNA: TGTGCCAGCACCAGGACTAGCGGGGGGGCCGCGACAAAGACCCAGTACTTC.